This TCR beta chain was documented in a study of response to subunit inactivated influenza vaccine. Notes on the study in general: With each seasonal influenza vaccination, the authors suggested, few new T cells are recruited.

This clonotype was detected only a few times. What it binds is unknown. One entry per CDR3 protein, called by TCRdb with MiXCR from the RT-PCR reads. The table lists just under 250,000 distinct CDR3 sequences, about 12% of them singletons, with over 6.5% in the top ten. The sequence derives from a man aged 45-60 years who received an inactivated influenza vaccine. Sample: non-naive T cells sorted from PBMCs, taken less than 15 days before vaccination.

The CDR3 region has the DNA TGTGCCAGCAGCCGACAGGAGGGCGGCACTGAAGCTTTCTTT. It yields the protein CASSRQEGGTEAFF. The chain links TRBV7-9 to TRBJ1-1; maybe TRBD1 (6 bases). Germline CDR1 SEHNR, CDR2 FQNEAQ (reference sequence). The length of the CDR3 is 14 residues. V was cut by 5 bases and J by 4 bases, with 14 bases left in between.